This section outlines one TCR beta chain sequence together with its context. Antigen: not known. The sample originates from a study of cytomegalovirus exposure and HLA in healthy donors. Study results and caveats: Later, an analysis found that TCR clusters from the first cohort tended to co-occur in the approximately 130 validation repertoires.

This table comes from immunoSEQ multiplex PCR, and its TCRdb copy is limited to in-frame clones, with some not included. The sample consists of about 120,000 clones, 85% to 90% of them appearing once. The CDR3 has 17 amino acids. From germline, CDR1 is GTSNPN and CDR2 SVGIG (reference sequence). V gave up 3 bases and J gave up 2 bases, with 22 bases separating them. The sequenced sample consisted of PBMCs. The clonotype originates from a woman in her 30s in good health and CMV-seronegative. The chain employs TRBV30 and TRBJ1-1, with D perhaps TRBD1 (5 bases). The CDR3 loop reads CAWRWPSGRGTNTEAFF. CDR3 sequence (DNA): TGTGCCTGGAGGTGGCCCAGCGGGAGGGGAACTAACACTGAAGCTTTCTTT.